The sequence of this T cell receptor (beta chain) was determined in a study of T cell clonotyping in hematopoietic cell transplantation. Broader study findings: Broader posttransplant TCR repertoire diversity was predicted by graft donor and pretransplant recipient Inverse Simpson Index values.

Note on this clone: Its target is not known.

The protocol was immunoSEQ multiplex PCR, while the TCRdb copy is restricted to in-frame clones and leaves out a portion. The sample yields about 8,000 clones, roughly 76% seen once. Unmatched junction bases numbered 11, after V lost 6 bases and J lost 6 bases. This CDR3 is 15 amino acids long. Germline values: CDR1 MNHNY, CDR2 SVGAGI (reference sequence). The sample consisted of peripheral blood mononuclear cells, taken 180 days after allogeneic stem cell transplant. The chain employs TRBV6-6 and TRBJ1-2, with 9 bases identical to TRBD1. The clonotype comes from a female patient aged 45-60 years who had an allogeneic stem cell transplant from an unrelated donor, so the T cells may come from the graft donor. Some clones in this sample may be carry-over from other donors' samples. CDR3 in DNA: TGTGCCAGCAGCCCCCCCGGGACAGGGACGAATGGCTACACCTTC. Residues: CASSPPGTGTNGYTF.